Shown below are 8 T cell receptor beta chains from a single sample sequenced in a study of long-term antiretroviral therapy in people with HIV. At the survey level, the v3.0 immunoSEQ assay was run. The assay was immunoSEQ multiplex PCR, and TCRdb's table has in-frame clones only and misses some. The repertoire holds about 44,000 clones, with about 95% as singletons. Sample: unsorted PBMCs, taken 3.7 years after starting antiretroviral therapy. All receptors derive from a woman aged 45 to 65 with HIV.

This rearrangement joins TRBV4-1 to TRBJ1-2; 7 bases match TRBD1. CDR3 length: 16 amino acids. Germline assignment: CDR1 MGHRA and CDR2 YSYEKL. V was pared by 2 bases and J by 4 bases, with 10 bases of the junction left unmatched. The CDR3 DNA sequence: TGCGCCAGCAGCCAAAGCTCCGCGACAGGGCCCTATGGCTACACCTTC. It translates to CASSQSSATGPYGYTF.

This chain connects TRBV7-9 to TRBJ2-3; D remains ambiguous. The CDR3 has 13 amino acids. V lost 3 bases to trimming and J lost 2 bases, with 6 bases between them. CDR1 and CDR2 from the germline V gene are SEHNR and FQNEAQ (reference sequence). The CDR3 here is CASSLMVTDTQYF. The DNA of the CDR3 is TGTGCCAGCAGCTTGATGGTCACAGATACGCAGTATTTT.

The chain carries TRBV7-3 and TRBJ2-5, with 8 bases matching TRBD2. Germline V lookup: CDR1 SGHTA, CDR2 FQGTGA. Germline trimming cut 3 bases from V and 5 bases from J; bases unmatched to any gene: 2. There are 13 residues in the CDR3. CDR3 in DNA: TGTGCCAGCAGCTTCACGGGGGGGGAGACCCAGTACTTC. Encoded protein: CASSFTGGETQYF.

The chain has TRBV6-5 and TRBJ2-1, with a tentative D call TRBD1 (7 bases). Germline V gives CDR1 MNHEY, CDR2 SVGAGI. The CDR3 is made up of 15 amino acids. V was trimmed by 6 bases and J by 2 bases, leaving 14 bases between them. The CDR3 coding sequence is TGTGCCAGCAGGGGAGCAGGGGGGCCCTACAATGAGCAGTTCTTC. It translates to CASRGAGGPYNEQFF.

This clone was detected once. The chain is built from TRBV5-6 and TRBJ1-6; a weak D match, TRBD1 (6 bases). CDR1 and CDR2 (germline): SGHDT, YYEEEE. V was cut by 1 base and J by 9 bases, with 14 bases left in between. This CDR3 has 15 residues. CDR3: CASSLPLRGPSPLHF. CDR3 nucleotide sequence: TGTGCCAGCAGCTTGCCCCTCCGGGGGCCTTCACCCCTCCACTTT.

V is TRBV18 and J is TRBJ1-2; D is undetermined. This CDR3 comprises 14 residues. Germline-derived CDR1 and CDR2 are KGHSH and LQKENI. V was trimmed by 8 bases and J by 4 bases, leaving 17 bases between them. This CDR3 reads CASTDSQRLYGYTF. DNA for the CDR3: TGTGCCAGCACGGACTCACAGCGACTCTATGGCTACACCTTC.

The V call is TRBV5-6, the J call TRBJ2-3; D is unclear. Germline-derived CDR1 and CDR2 are SGHDT and YYEEEE. V shed 7 bases and J shed 4 bases, with 7 bases lying between them. The CDR3 is 11 amino acids. CDR3 nucleotides: TGTGCCAGCGGCCGTGCAGATACGCAGTATTTT. It yields the protein CASGRADTQYF.

The rearrangement joins TRBV2 to TRBJ1-4; D remains unclear. Trimming stripped 4 bases from V and 11 bases from J, with 8 bases between. Germline CDR1 and CDR2: SNHLY and FYNNEI. The CDR3 is made up of 11 amino acids. The CDR3 region is CASSAAVKLFF. In nucleotides, the CDR3 is TGTGCCAGCAGTGCCGCAGTTAAACTGTTTTTT.